This T cell receptor beta chain was sequenced in a study of radiation and T cells in renal cell carcinoma. Study overall: Nephrectomy followed 15 Gy stereotactic body radiation by 4 weeks. Points from the study as a whole: From baseline, blood top tumor clonotypes peaked at 2 weeks post-radiation. Without pretreatment biopsies, baseline tumor clonotype presence was undetermined.

Sequencing was performed with immunoSEQ multiplex PCR; in TCRdb, only in-frame clones are kept and a portion is missing. The sample contains 60,000 to 80,000 clones, about 81% of which appear only once. Turning to this clone: The antigen remains unidentified.

The CDR3 length is 13 residues. CDR1 MNHEY and CDR2 SVGAGI come from the germline V gene. Trimming removed 7 bases at V and 8 bases at J, with 15 bases between. As to time point: blood 2 weeks post-SBRT. The treatment: 15 Gy SBRT to primary tumor, nephrectomy 4 weeks later. This clonotype was obtained from a man in his fifties or sixties with renal cell carcinoma. Here the sequenced sample was blood, taken from a patient whose treatment included radiotherapy and nephrectomy. The gene calls are TRBV6-5 and TRBJ2-1; D is unclear. The CDR3 DNA reads as TGTGCCAGCAATAACGGCATGGCCGATGAGCAGTTCTTC. This encodes CASNNGMADEQFF.